The clone carrying this TCR beta chain was observed once. Authors' analysis steps: Reference gene primer amplification in the assay estimated nucleated cell counts. Clones were sequenced by immunoSEQ multiplex PCR, and TCRdb holds only the in-frame ones, with some missing. V and J calls and clone size are those listed in that table; D and trimming were worked out from the DNA. The sample has roughly 150,000 clones, around nine tenths seen once. V gave up 0 bases and J gave up 5 bases; unmatched junction bases: 21. The germline CDR1 and CDR2 sequences are LGHNA and YSLEER. There are 20 residues in the CDR3. These data belong to a study of blood T cell repertoires in COVID-19. Study as a whole: Both acute and convalescent COVID-19 samples were obtained from the United States, Italy and Spain. The cDNA or gDNA used as material had been derived from T cells, B-cell-depleted T cells, or PBMCs.

This rearrangement joins TRBV4-3 to TRBJ2-7; TRBD1 matches at 8 bases. The sequence was collected from a human donor in a cohort sampled during active COVID-19. The material sequenced was peripheral blood. The CDR3 sequence: CASSQDHRAGGRYGSHEQYF. DNA for the CDR3: TGCGCCAGCAGCCAAGACCACAGGGCAGGGGGCCGGTATGGAAGCCACGAGCAGTACTTC.